The 25 T cell receptor beta chains given below trace back to one sample, sequenced in a study of cytomegalovirus exposure and HLA in healthy donors. PCR amplification relied on 60 Vbeta primers (plus 13 Jbeta primers). The assay was immunoSEQ multiplex PCR, and TCRdb's table has in-frame clones only and misses some. Of about 180,000 clones detected, roughly 87% appear once; the ten largest clones hold approximately 0.55%. Sequenced sample: PBMCs. The source of these receptors is a woman aged 50 to 60 in good health and CMV-seronegative.

The rearrangement joins TRBV5-1 to TRBJ2-7, with D perhaps matching TRBD2 (6 bases). The V end lost 3 bases, the J end lost 5 bases, and 18 bases lay between the germline ends. Germline V CDR1 and CDR2: SGHRS, YFSETQ. The length of the CDR3 is 15 residues. This CDR3 is CASSSTKTSFHEQYF. CDR3 DNA: TGCGCCAGCAGCTCTACGAAGACTAGTTTCCACGAGCAGTACTTC.

The chain combines TRBV15 with TRBJ2-7; the D gene is possibly TRBD1 (6 bases). Per the germline V gene, CDR1 is LNHNV and CDR2 is YYDKDF (reference sequence). The CDR3 sequence is 16 residues long. V lost 1 base to trimming and J lost 5 bases, with 18 bases between them. CDR3 coding DNA: TGTGCCACCAGCAGAGGAAACAGGGTTCTATCTCACGAGCAGTACTTC. Protein sequence: CATSRGNRVLSHEQYF.

The table lists this clone with a count of one. This chain connects TRBV2 to TRBJ2-1; D is unclear. The germline gives CDR1 SNHLY, CDR2 FYNNEI. The CDR3 extends over 12 amino acids. V was shortened by 4 bases and J by 8 bases, with 9 bases between the two germline ends. The chain's CDR3 is CASSARIDEQFF. The CDR3, as DNA: TGTGCCAGCAGTGCGAGAATCGATGAGCAGTTCTTC.

The rearrangement links TRBV4-2 to TRBJ2-5, with D possibly TRBD1 on 6 matching bases. Deletions cut 3 bases from V and 2 bases from J, with 13 bases between. This CDR3 contains 15 residues. Per the germline V gene, CDR1 is LGHNA and CDR2 is YNFKEQ. This chain's CDR3 is CASSQGDRNQETQYF. In DNA form, the CDR3 reads TGTGCCAGCAGCCAGGGCGACAGGAATCAAGAGACCCAGTACTTC.

The chain uses TRBV15 and TRBJ2-7, with TRBD1 identical over 10 bases. Trimming cost V 0 bases and J 3 bases; bases outside gene matches: 8. Germline V gives CDR1 LNHNV, CDR2 YYDKDF (reference sequence). This CDR3 has 17 amino acids. Here the CDR3 DNA reads TGTGCCACCAGCAGAGATGGGTTAGGGACAGGGGACTACGAGCAGTACTTC. Translation gives CATSRDGLGTGDYEQYF.

The genes are TRBV19 and TRBJ1-1; D is ambiguous. Per germline, CDR1 LNHDA and CDR2 SQIVND (reference sequence). The CDR3 loop spans 13 amino acids. Trimming stripped 7 bases from V and 1 base from J, with 10 bases between. For the CDR3, the DNA is TGTGCCAGTAAACTGCGCGAGAACACTGAAGCTTTCTTT. It specifies CASKLRENTEAFF. Filled out from reference TRBV19 and TRBJ1-1, the complete variable domain reads DGGITQSPKYLFRKEGQNVTLSCEQNLNHDAMYWYRQDPGQGLRLIYYSQIVNDFQKGDIAEGYSVSREKKESFPLTVTSAQKNPTAFYLCASKLRENTEAFFGQGTRLTVV.

The V and J genes are TRBV28 and TRBJ2-5; 10 bases are shared with TRBD1. The last part of the DNA fits TRBJ2-7 better; the J call may be wrong. Germline loops: CDR1 MDHEN, CDR2 SYDVKM. There are 15 residues in the CDR3. The CDR3 sequence: CASRTTGTGAYEQYF. DNA of the CDR3: TGTGCCAGCCGGACGACCGGGACAGGGGCCTACGAGCAGTACTTC.

This sequence joins TRBV27 and TRBJ2-7; D call uncertain. There are 13 residues in the CDR3. V gave up 3 bases and J gave up 3 bases, with 9 bases separating them. Germline values: CDR1 MNHEY, CDR2 SMNVEV (reference sequence). CDR3 nucleotides: TGTGCCAGCAGTTTGCAATCCGGCTACGAGCAGTACTTC. Residues: CASSLQSGYEQYF.

The chain is built from TRBV5-4 and TRBJ1-1, with D possibly TRBD1 on 6 matching bases. The length of the CDR3 is 14 residues. The V and J ends lost 10 bases and 5 bases respectively, with 21 bases between them. Germline lookup yields CDR1 SGHNT and CDR2 YYREEE (reference sequence). The CDR3 protein is CAYKRGRGSTEAFF. The CDR3 DNA is TGTGCCTATAAAAGGGGGAGGGGGTCTACTGAAGCTTTCTTT.

The chain employs TRBV6-6 and TRBJ2-3; D is possibly TRBD2 (6 bases). V was trimmed by 4 bases and J by 2 bases, leaving 10 bases between them. The V gene's germline CDR1 is MNHNY and CDR2 SVGAGI (reference sequence). This CDR3 has 14 residues. The CDR3 reads CASSSGTYTDTQYF. CDR3 in DNA: TGTGCCAGCAGTTCTGGGACTTACACAGATACGCAGTATTTT.

This clone came up once. This chain connects TRBV2 to TRBJ2-2; 8 bases agree with TRBD1. Germline loops: CDR1 SNHLY, CDR2 FYNNEI. The V and J ends lost 4 bases and 0 bases, in that order; junction bases with no gene match: 10. The CDR3 sequence is 18 residues long. CDR3 DNA: TGTGCCAGCAGTGGCGTGACAGGGGCGAATACGAACACCGGGGAGCTGTTTTTT. This codes for CASSGVTGANTNTGELFF.

J is TRBJ2-7 and V is TRBV18; 10 bases line up with TRBD2. CDR1 is KGHSH, CDR2 LQKENI, per germline. V was pared by 6 bases and J by 7 bases, with 6 bases of the junction left unmatched. The CDR3 length is 13 residues. In DNA, the CDR3 is TGTGCCAGCTCCCCTAGCGGGAGTGGAGAGCAGTACTTC. It yields the protein CASSPSGSGEQYF.

V gene TRBV19 combines with J gene TRBJ2-7, with D uncertain. Germline CDR1 is LNHDA and CDR2 is SQIVND (reference sequence). The CDR3 contains 15 residues. V lost 3 bases to trimming and J lost 3 bases, with 15 bases between them. The DNA for the CDR3 is TGTGCCAGTAGTATTGGTCCGATAGTTATCTACGAGCAGTACTTC. It translates to CASSIGPIVIYEQYF.

This clone has just a few counts. The gene calls are TRBV19 and TRBJ2-1; 7 nucleotides align to TRBD2. This CDR3 is built from 14 residues. Germline CDR1 and CDR2: LNHDA and SQIVND (reference sequence). The J segment lost 4 bases and the V segment lost 4 bases, leaving 4 bases of the junction unmatched. CDR3 DNA sequence: TGTGCCAGTAGTAGACCGGGAGGTTACAATGAGCAGTTCTTC. Protein product: CASSRPGGYNEQFF.

V gene TRBV19 combines with J gene TRBJ2-7; D unresolved. Trimming removed 1 base from V and 0 bases from J, with 7 bases in between. CDR3 length: 14 amino acids. CDR1 and CDR2 from the germline V gene are LNHDA and SQIVND (reference sequence). CDR3 loop: CASSIAGTSYEQYF. CDR3 DNA: TGTGCCAGTAGTATAGCTGGCACCTCCTACGAGCAGTACTTC.

This chain joins TRBV18 and TRBJ2-7, with D possibly matching TRBD2 (5 bases). V was trimmed by 2 bases and J by 3 bases, leaving 17 bases between them. The CDR3 sequence is 16 residues long. Germline V lookup: CDR1 KGHSH, CDR2 LQKENI. The CDR3 spells CASSPTPGSSLYEQYF. The CDR3 nucleotides are TGTGCCAGCTCACCAACCCCGGGAAGTTCCCTCTACGAGCAGTACTTC.

The chain links TRBV11-2 to TRBJ2-5; maybe TRBD1 (7 bases). The germline gives CDR1 SGHAT, CDR2 FQNNGV. There are 18 residues in the CDR3. V was pared by 5 bases and J by 3 bases, with 25 bases between. CDR3 sequence: CASSPEGRVGRGEETQYF. CDR3 nucleotides: TGTGCCAGCAGCCCTGAGGGGCGCGTCGGCAGGGGGGAAGAGACCCAGTACTTC.

The V gene is TRBV28, the J gene TRBJ2-4; TRBD1 matches 9 bases. Germline values: CDR1 MDHEN, CDR2 SYDVKM. V dropped 5 bases and J dropped 0; count of bases not matched to a gene: 5. The CDR3 runs to 16 residues. The CDR3 loop reads CASSPQGAIAKNIQYF. CDR3 bases: TGTGCCAGCAGTCCACAGGGGGCCATAGCCAAAAACATTCAGTACTTC.

The chain joins TRBV5-1 to TRBJ1-1; a possible D gene is TRBD1 (6 bases). Per the germline V gene, CDR1 is SGHRS and CDR2 is YFSETQ. Deletions cut 7 bases from V and 3 bases from J, with 19 bases between. The CDR3 has 15 residues. The CDR3 here is CASRPGGQADTEAFF. The CDR3 coding sequence is TGCGCCAGCCGACCCGGGGGGCAAGCAGACACTGAAGCTTTCTTT.

The chain employs TRBV7-3 and TRBJ2-5, with TRBD2 identical over 9 bases. Germline trimming cut 2 bases from V and 4 bases from J; bases unmatched to any gene: 5. CDR3 length: 15 residues. Germline V gives CDR1 SGHTA, CDR2 FQGTGA. The CDR3 DNA follows: TGTGCCAGCAGCTTATTCCCTAGCGGGGCAGAGACCCAGTACTTC. Translated, it gives CASSLFPSGAETQYF.

The rearrangement uses TRBV9 and TRBJ2-1; 14 positions match TRBD2. This CDR3 has 20 amino acids. V lost 0 bases, J lost 0 bases, and 8 bases stayed unmatched. Germline loops: CDR1 SGDLS, CDR2 YYNGEE. The CDR3 loop is CASSVGVGTSGSRSYNEQFF. In DNA, the CDR3 is TGTGCCAGCAGCGTAGGCGTTGGGACTAGCGGGAGCCGCTCCTACAATGAGCAGTTCTTC.

The chain links TRBV6-1 to TRBJ2-7, with 10 positions matching TRBD1. Trimming cost V 4 bases and J 7 bases; bases outside gene matches: 7. CDR1 is MNHNS and CDR2 is SASEGT in the germline V gene. The CDR3 loop spans 14 amino acids. The CDR3 sequence is CASSGRDRGREQYF. As DNA, the CDR3 is TGTGCCAGCAGTGGGCGGGACAGGGGTCGAGAGCAGTACTTC.

This chain joins TRBV11-2 and TRBJ2-7; perhaps TRBD2 as D (6 bases). The CDR3 has 15 amino acids. Germline lookup yields CDR1 SGHAT and CDR2 FQNNGV. The V gene lost 5 bases and the J gene lost 0 bases, with 14 bases spanning the gap. CDR3 residues: CASSTLRGSSYEQYF. CDR3 nucleotide sequence: TGTGCCAGCAGCACACTCCGGGGGAGCTCCTACGAGCAGTACTTC.

The rearrangement links TRBV2 to TRBJ2-3, with D unresolved. The germline V gene has CDR1 SNHLY and CDR2 FYNNEI. The ends were cut back, 6 bases at V and 6 bases at J, with 13 bases in the middle. This CDR3 has 13 residues. The chain's CDR3 is CASRPDFGDTQYF. CDR3 nucleotide sequence: TGTGCCAGCAGGCCCGACTTCGGCGATACGCAGTATTTT.

This sequence joins TRBV30 and TRBJ1-2; TRBD1 matches at 8 bases. CDR3 length: 12 amino acids. Germline CDR1 is GTSNPN and CDR2 is SVGIG (reference sequence). V was clipped by 2 bases and J by 7 bases; unmatched bases: 3. The CDR3 nucleotides read TGTGCCTGGAGTTGGCAGGGGGCTGGCTACACCTTC. Its protein product is CAWSWQGAGYTF.